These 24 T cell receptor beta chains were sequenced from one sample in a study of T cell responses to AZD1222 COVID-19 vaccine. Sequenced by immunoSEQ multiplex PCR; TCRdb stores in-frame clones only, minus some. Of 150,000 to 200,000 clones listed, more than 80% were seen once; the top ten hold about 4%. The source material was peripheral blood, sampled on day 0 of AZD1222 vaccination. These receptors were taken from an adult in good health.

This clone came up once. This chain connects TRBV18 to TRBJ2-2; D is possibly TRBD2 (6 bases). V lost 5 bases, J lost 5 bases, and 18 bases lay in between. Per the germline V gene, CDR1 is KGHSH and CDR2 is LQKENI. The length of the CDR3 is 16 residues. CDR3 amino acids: CASSRFRGTMTGELFF. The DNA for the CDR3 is TGTGCCAGCTCAAGGTTCCGGGGGACCATGACCGGGGAGCTGTTTTTT.

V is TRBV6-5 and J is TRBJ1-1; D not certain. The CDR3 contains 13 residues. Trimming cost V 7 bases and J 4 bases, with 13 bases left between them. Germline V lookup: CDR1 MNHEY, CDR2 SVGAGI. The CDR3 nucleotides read TGTGCCAGCATCCTCTCTAAAGGCACTGAAGCTTTCTTT. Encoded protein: CASILSKGTEAFF.

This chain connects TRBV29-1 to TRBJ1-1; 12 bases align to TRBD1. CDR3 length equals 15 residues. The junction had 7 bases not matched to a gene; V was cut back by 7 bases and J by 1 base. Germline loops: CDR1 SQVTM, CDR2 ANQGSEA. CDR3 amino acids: CSGGGTGGPNTEAFF. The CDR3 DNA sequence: TGCAGCGGTGGAGGGACAGGGGGCCCGAACACTGAAGCTTTCTTT.

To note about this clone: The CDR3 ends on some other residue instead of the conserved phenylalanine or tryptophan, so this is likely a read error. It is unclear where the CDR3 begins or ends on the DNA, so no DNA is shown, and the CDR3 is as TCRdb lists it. The CDR3 spells CASSQVGGAGGSL. The chain recombines TRBV3-1 (or the pseudogene TRBV3-2) with TRBJ1-1. Germline V gene sequence: CDR1 LGHDT, CDR2 YNNKEL (reference sequence). 13 amino acids form the CDR3, both terminal residues included.

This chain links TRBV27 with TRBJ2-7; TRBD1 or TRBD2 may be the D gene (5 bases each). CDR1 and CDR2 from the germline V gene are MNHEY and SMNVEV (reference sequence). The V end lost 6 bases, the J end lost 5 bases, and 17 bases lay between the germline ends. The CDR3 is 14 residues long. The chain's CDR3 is CASRPSWGTDEQYF. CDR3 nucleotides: TGTGCCAGCAGGCCTTCGTGGGGGACCGACGAGCAGTACTTC.

CDR3 region: CASSLVGQGLSYTIYF. In DNA, the CDR3 is TGTGCCAGCAGCTTGGTAGGACAGGGGCTCTCCTACACCATATATTTT. This rearrangement joins TRBV5-8 to TRBJ1-3, with 9 bases fitting TRBD1. The V and J ends lost 0 bases and 8 bases, in that order; junction bases with no gene match: 9. The germline gives CDR1 SGHTS, CDR2 YDEGEE. The CDR3 totals 16 residues.

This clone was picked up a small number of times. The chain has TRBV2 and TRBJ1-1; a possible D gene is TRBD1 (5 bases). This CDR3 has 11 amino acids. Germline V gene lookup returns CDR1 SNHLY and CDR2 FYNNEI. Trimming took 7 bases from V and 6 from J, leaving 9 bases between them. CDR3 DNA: TGTGCCAGCAAGACGGGGCCTGAAGCTTTCTTT. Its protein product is CASKTGPEAFF.

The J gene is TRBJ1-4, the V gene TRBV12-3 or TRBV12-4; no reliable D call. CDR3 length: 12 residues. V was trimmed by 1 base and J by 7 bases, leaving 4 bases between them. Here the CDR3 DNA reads TGTGCCAGCAGTTTAGAGGGTGAAAAACTGTTTTTT. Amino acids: CASSLEGEKLFF.

The CDR3 DNA sequence: TGTGCCAGTAGTACCCCAGACAGCGGAGGTCATGGCTACACCTTC. Translation gives CASSTPDSGGHGYTF. J is TRBJ1-2 and V is TRBV19, with a tentative D call TRBD1 (5 bases). With 4 bases removed from V and 6 bases from J, the gap between germline ends came to 18 bases. The CDR3 totals 15 residues. Germline assignment: CDR1 LNHDA and CDR2 SQIVND (reference sequence).

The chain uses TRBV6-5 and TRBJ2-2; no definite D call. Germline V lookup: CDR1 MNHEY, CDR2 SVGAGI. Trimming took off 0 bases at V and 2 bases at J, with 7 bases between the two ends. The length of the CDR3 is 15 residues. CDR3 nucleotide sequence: TGTGCCAGCAGTTACTCGAACAGAAACACCGGGGAGCTGTTTTTT. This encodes CASSYSNRNTGELFF.

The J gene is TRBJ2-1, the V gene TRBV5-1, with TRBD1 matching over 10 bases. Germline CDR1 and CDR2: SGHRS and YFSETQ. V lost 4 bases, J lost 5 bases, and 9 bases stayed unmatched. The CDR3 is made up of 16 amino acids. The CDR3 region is CASSQRPGQGNNEQFF. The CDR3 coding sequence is TGCGCCAGCAGCCAAAGACCGGGACAGGGGAACAATGAGCAGTTCTTC.

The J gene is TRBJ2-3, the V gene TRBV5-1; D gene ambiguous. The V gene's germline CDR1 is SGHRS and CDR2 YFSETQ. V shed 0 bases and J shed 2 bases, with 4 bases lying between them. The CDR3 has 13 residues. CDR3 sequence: CASSLGATDTQYF. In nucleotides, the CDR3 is TGCGCCAGCAGCTTGGGGGCCACAGATACGCAGTATTTT. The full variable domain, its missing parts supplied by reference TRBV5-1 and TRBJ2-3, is KAGVTQTPRYLIKTRGQQVTLSCSPISGHRSVSWYQQTPGQGLQFLFEYFSETQRNKGNFPGRFSGRQFSNSRSEMNVSTLELGDSALYLCASSLGATDTQYFGPGTRLTVL.

CDR3 loop: CSVAMNTEAFF. The DNA of the CDR3 is TGCAGCGTTGCCATGAACACTGAAGCTTTCTTT. The chain joins TRBV29-1 to TRBJ1-1; no clear D. CDR1 is SQVTM and CDR2 is ANQGSEA in the germline V gene. V lost 4 bases and J lost 0, with 3 bases in between. The length of the CDR3 is 11 residues. Combining the CDR3 with reference TRBV29-1 and TRBJ1-1 gives the whole variable domain SAVISQKPSRDICQRGTSLTIQCQVDSQVTMMFWYRQQPGQSLTLIATANQGSEATYESGFVIDKFPISRPNLTFSTLTVSNMSPEDSSIYLCSVAMNTEAFFGQGTRLTVV.

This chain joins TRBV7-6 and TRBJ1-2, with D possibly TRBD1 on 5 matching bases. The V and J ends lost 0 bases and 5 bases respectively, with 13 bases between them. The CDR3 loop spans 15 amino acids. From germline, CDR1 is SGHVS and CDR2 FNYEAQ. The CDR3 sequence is CASSLAVGGGYGYTF. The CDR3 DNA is TGTGCCAGCAGCTTAGCGGTTGGGGGTGGTTATGGCTACACCTTC.

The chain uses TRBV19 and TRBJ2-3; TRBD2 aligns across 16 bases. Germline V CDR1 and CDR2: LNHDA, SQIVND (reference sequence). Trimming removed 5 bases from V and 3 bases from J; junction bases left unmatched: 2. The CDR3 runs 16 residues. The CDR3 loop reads CASSVGLAGGTDTQYF. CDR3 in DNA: TGTGCCAGTAGTGTGGGACTAGCGGGGGGGACAGATACGCAGTATTTT.

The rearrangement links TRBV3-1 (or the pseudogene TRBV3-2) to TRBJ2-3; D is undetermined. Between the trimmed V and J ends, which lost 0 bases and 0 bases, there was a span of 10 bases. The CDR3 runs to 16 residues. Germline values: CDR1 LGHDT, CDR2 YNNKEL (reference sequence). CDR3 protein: CASSQEWLSSTDTQYF. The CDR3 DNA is TGTGCCAGCAGCCAAGAGTGGTTATCTAGCACAGATACGCAGTATTTT.

The CDR3 sequence: CASSLAGRTVHGYTF. The DNA of the CDR3 is TGTGCCAGCAGCTTAGCCGGCAGAACCGTTCATGGCTACACCTTC. The chain uses TRBV7-9 and TRBJ1-2; D uncertain. Trimming pared 0 bases from V and 6 bases from J, leaving 14 bases between. Per the germline V gene, CDR1 is SEHNR and CDR2 is FQNEAQ (reference sequence). The CDR3 is 15 amino acids.

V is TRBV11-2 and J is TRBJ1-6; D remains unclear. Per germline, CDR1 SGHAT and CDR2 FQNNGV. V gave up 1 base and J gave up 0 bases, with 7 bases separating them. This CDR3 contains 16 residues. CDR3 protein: CASSLGASSYNSPLHF. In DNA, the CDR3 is TGTGCCAGCAGCTTAGGGGCTAGCTCCTATAATTCACCCCTCCACTTT.

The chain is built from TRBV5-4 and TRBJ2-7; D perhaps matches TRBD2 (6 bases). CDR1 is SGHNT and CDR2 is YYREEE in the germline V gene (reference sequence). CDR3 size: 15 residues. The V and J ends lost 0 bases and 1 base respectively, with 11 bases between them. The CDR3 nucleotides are TGTGCCAGCAGCTTGGTGGGGGGACTTTCCTACGAGCAGTACTTC. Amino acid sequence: CASSLVGGLSYEQYF.

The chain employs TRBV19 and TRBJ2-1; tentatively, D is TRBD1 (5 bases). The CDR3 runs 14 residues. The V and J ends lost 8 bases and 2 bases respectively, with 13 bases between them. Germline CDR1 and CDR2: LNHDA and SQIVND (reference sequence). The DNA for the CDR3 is TGTGCCAGTCATGGACACCTTACCTACAATGAGCAGTTCTTC. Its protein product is CASHGHLTYNEQFF. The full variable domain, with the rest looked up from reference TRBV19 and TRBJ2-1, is DGGITQSPKYLFRKEGQNVTLSCEQNLNHDAMYWYRQDPGQGLRLIYYSQIVNDFQKGDIAEGYSVSREKKESFPLTVTSAQKNPTAFYLCASHGHLTYNEQFFGPGTRLTVL.

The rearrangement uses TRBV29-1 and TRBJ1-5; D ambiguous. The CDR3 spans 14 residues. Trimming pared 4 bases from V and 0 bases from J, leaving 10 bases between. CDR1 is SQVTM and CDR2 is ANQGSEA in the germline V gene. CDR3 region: CSVGAAYSNQPQHF. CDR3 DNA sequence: TGCAGCGTTGGGGCAGCATATAGCAATCAGCCCCAGCATTTT.

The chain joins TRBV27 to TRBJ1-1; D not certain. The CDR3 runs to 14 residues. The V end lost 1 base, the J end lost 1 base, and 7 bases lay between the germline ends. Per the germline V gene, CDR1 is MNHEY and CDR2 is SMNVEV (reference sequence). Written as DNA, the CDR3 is TGTGCCAGCAGTTTATTAGGCCCGAACACTGAAGCTTTCTTT. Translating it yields CASSLLGPNTEAFF.

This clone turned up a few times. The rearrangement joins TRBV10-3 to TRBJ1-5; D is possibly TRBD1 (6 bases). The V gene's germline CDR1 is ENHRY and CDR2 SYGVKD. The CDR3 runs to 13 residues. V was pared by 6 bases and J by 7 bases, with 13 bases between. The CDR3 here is CAISAGEEQPQHF. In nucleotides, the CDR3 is TGTGCCATCAGCGCAGGGGAGGAACAGCCCCAGCATTTT.

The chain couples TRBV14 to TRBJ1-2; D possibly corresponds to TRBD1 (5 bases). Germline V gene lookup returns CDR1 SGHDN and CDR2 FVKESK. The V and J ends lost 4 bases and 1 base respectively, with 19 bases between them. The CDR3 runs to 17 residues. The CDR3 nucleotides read TGTGCCAGCAGCCGCCCGGGGACCGAAAATAGTAACTATGGCTACACCTTC. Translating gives CASSRPGTENSNYGYTF.